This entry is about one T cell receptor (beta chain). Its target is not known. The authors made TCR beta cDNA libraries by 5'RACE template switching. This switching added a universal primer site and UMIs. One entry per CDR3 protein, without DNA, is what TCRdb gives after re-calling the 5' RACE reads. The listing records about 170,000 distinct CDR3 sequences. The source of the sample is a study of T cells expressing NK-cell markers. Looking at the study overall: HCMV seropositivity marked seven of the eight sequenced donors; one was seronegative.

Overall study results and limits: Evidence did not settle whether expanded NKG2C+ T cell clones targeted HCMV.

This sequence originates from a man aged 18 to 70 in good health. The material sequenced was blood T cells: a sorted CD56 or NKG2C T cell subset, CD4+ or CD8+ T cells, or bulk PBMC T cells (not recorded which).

CDR3 region: CASSFGGAVPYEQYF. The chain recombines TRBV27 with TRBJ2-7; there is no DNA to check the TCRdb D call of TRBD1. There are 15 residues in the CDR3. Germline CDR1 MNHEY, CDR2 SMNVEV (reference sequence).